The 3 T cell receptor beta chains listed next were all sequenced from one sample in a study of neurological immune-mediated disorders. TCRdb re-derived calls from the 5' RACE reads in MiXCR, one entry per CDR3 protein. Of 39,000 or so distinct CDR3 sequences listed, 2.5% are singletons. The sequenced sample was PBMCs. These receptors originate from a man under 40 with multiple sclerosis.

This clonotype was detected many times. V gene TRBV10-2 combines with J gene TRBJ1-1, with TRBD1 matching over 9 bases. V lost 6 bases to trimming and J lost 0 bases; unmatched junction nucleotides: 2. The CDR3 consists of 14 residues. The germline V gene has CDR1 WSHSY and CDR2 SAAADI. The CDR3 DNA sequence: TGCGCCAGCAGAGGACAGGGGATGAACACTGAAGCTTTCTTT. Its protein product is CASRGQGMNTEAFF.

This clonotype was counted many times. The chain employs TRBV24-1 and TRBJ2-5, with D perhaps matching TRBD2 (6 bases). Germline V gene data show CDR1 as KGHDR and CDR2 as SFDVKD. V dropped 4 bases and J dropped 5 bases, with 13 bases sitting between them. The CDR3 is made up of 14 amino acids. For the CDR3, the DNA is TGTGCCACCAGTGAAGGAGGGGCTAAGGAGACCCAGTACTTC. Translated, it gives CATSEGGAKETQYF.

This clonotype was found many times. The J gene is TRBJ2-1, the V gene TRBV7-2; 10 bases agree with TRBD2. The CDR3 covers 20 residues. Germline V gives CDR1 SGHTA, CDR2 FQGNSA. After removal of 0 bases from V and 0 bases from J, the junction contained 11 bases not matched to a gene. The CDR3 spells CASSLARGSGRLSSYNEQFF. CDR3 nucleotides: TGTGCCAGCAGCTTAGCGCGGGGTAGCGGGAGGTTGAGCTCCTACAATGAGCAGTTCTTC. Full variable domain (outside the CDR3, taken from reference TRBV7-2 and TRBJ2-1): GAGVSQSPSNKVTEKGKDVELRCDPISGHTALYWYRQSLGQGLEFLIYFQGNSAPDKSGLPSDRFSAERTGGSVSTLTIQRTQQEDSAVYLCASSLARGSGRLSSYNEQFFGPGTRLTVL.